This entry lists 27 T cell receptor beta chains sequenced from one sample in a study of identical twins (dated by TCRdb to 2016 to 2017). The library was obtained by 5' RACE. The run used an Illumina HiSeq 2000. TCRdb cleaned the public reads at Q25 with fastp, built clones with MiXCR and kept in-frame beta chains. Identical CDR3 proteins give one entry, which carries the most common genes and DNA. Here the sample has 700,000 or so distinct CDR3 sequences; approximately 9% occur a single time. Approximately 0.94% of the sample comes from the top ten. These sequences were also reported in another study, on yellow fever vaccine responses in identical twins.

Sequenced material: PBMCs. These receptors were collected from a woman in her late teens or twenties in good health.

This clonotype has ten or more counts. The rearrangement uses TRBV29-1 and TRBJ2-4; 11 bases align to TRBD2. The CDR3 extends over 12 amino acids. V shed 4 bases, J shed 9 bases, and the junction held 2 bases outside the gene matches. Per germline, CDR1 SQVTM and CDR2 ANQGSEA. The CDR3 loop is CSVVGTSGIQYF. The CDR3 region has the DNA TGCAGCGTTGTGGGGACTAGCGGCATTCAGTACTTC.

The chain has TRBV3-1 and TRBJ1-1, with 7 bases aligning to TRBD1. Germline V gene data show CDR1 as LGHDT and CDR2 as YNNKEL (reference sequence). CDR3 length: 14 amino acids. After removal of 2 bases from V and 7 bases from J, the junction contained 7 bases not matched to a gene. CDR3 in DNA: TGTGCCAGCAGCCAAAGGGGACAGCTATATGAAGCTTTCTTT. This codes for CASSQRGQLYEAFF.

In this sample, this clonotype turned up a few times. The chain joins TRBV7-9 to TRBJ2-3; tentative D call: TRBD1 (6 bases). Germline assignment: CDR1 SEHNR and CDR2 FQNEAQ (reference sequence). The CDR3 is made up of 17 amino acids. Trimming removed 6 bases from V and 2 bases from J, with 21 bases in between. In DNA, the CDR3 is TGTGCCAGCAGGATAGACAGGAAGGGCCTAAACACAGATACGCAGTATTTT. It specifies CASRIDRKGLNTDTQYF. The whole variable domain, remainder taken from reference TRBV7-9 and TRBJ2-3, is DTGVSQNPRHKITKRGQNVTFRCDPISEHNRLYWYRQTLGQGPEFLTYFQNEAQLEKSRLLSDRFSAERPKGSFSTLEIQRTEQGDSAMYLCASRIDRKGLNTDTQYFGPGTRLTVL.

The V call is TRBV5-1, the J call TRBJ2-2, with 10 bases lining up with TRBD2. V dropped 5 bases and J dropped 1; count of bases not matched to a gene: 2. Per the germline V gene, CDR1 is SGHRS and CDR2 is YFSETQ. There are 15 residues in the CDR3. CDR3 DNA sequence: TGCGCCAGCAGGGCTAGCGGGGGGAACACCGGGGAGCTGTTTTTT. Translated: CASRASGGNTGELFF.

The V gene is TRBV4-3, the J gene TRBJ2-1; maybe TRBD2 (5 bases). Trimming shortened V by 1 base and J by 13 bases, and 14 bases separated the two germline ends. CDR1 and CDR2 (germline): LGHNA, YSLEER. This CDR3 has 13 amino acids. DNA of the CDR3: TGCGCCAGCAGCCAAGGCCGGGGTCTCCTACAGTTCTTC. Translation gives CASSQGRGLLQFF.

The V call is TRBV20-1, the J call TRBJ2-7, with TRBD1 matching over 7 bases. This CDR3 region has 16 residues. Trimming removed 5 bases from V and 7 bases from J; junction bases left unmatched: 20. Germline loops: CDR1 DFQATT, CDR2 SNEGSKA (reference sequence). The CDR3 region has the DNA TGCAGTGCTCAGGACAGGATCCAGTTCGTTTCACGGGAGCAGTACTTC. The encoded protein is CSAQDRIQFVSREQYF.

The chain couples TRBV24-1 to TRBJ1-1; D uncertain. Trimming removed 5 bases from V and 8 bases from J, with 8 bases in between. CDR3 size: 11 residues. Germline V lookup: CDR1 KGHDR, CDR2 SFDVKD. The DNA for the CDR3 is TGTGCCACCAGTGTGGGATTCGAAGCTTTCTTT. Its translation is CATSVGFEAFF.

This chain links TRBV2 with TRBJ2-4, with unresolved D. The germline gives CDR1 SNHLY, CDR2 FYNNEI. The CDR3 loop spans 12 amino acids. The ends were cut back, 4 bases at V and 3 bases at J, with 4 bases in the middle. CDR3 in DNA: TGTGCCAGCAGTGCTAACAAAAACATTCAGTACTTC. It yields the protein CASSANKNIQYF.

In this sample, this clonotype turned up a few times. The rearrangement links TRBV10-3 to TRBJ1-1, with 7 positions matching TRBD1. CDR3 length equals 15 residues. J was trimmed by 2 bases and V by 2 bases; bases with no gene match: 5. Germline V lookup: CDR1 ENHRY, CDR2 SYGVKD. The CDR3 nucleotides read TGTGCCATCAGTGAGCAACAGGGGTTTAACACTGAAGCTTTCTTT. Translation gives CAISEQQGFNTEAFF.

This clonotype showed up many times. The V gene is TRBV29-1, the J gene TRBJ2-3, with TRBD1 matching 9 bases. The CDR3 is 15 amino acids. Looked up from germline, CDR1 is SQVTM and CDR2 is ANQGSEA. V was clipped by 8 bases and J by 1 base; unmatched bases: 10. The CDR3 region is CSLRIWTGGTDTQYF. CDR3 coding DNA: TGCAGCCTAAGGATTTGGACAGGGGGCACAGATACGCAGTATTTT.

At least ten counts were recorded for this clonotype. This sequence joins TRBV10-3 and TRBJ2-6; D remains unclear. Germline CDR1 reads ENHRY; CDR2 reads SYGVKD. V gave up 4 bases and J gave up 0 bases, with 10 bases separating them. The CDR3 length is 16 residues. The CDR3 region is CAISVQERSGANVLTF. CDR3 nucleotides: TGTGCCATCAGTGTTCAAGAGCGCTCTGGGGCCAACGTCCTGACTTTC.

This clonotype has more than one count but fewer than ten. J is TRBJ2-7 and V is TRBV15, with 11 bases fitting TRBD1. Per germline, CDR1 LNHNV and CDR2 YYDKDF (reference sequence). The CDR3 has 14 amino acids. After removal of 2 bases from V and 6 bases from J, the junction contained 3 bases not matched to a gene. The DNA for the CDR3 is TGTGCCACCAGCAGACCCGGGACAGGGGGCGAGCAGTACTTC. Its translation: CATSRPGTGGEQYF.

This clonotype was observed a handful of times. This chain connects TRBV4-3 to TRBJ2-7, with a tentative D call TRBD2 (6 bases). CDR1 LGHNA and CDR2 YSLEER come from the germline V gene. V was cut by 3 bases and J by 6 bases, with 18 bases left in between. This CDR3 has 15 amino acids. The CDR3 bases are TGCGCCAGCAGCCAGTCCGGGACTCCCCTTACCGAGCAGTACTTC. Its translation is CASSQSGTPLTEQYF.

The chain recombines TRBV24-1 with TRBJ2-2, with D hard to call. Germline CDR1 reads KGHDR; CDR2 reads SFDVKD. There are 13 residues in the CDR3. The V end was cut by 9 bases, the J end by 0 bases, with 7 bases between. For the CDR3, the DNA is TGTGCCACCGGGCATACGAACACCGGGGAGCTGTTTTTT. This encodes CATGHTNTGELFF.

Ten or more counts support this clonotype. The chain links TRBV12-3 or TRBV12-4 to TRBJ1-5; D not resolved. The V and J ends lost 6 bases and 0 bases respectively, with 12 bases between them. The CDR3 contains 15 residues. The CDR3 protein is CASRPSGDSNQPQHF. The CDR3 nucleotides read TGTGCCAGCAGACCTAGTGGAGATAGCAATCAGCCCCAGCATTTT.

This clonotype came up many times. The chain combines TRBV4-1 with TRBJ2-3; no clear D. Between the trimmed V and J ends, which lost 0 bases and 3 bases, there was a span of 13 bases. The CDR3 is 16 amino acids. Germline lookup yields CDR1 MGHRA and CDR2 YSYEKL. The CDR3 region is CASSQDHSPGTDTQYF. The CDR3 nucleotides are TGCGCCAGCAGCCAAGATCACTCCCCCGGGACAGATACGCAGTATTTT.

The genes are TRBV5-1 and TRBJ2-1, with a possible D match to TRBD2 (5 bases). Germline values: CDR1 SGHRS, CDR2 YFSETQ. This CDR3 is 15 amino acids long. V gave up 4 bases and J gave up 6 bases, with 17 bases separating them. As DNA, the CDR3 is TGCGCCAGCAGCGGCCCGGGGAGCGGAACCAATGAGCAGTTCTTC. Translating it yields CASSGPGSGTNEQFF.

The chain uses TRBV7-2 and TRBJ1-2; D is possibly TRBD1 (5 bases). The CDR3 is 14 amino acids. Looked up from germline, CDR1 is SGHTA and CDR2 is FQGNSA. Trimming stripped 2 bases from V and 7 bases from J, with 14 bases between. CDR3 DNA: TGTGCCAGCAGCTTAAGTCAGGCTACAGGTGGCTACACCTTC. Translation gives CASSLSQATGGYTF. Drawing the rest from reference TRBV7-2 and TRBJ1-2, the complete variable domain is GAGVSQSPSNKVTEKGKDVELRCDPISGHTALYWYRQSLGQGLEFLIYFQGNSAPDKSGLPSDRFSAERTGGSVSTLTIQRTQQEDSAVYLCASSLSQATGGYTFGSGTRLTVV.

The CDR3 region is CASRNRTVYSYEQYF. Written as DNA, the CDR3 is TGTGCCAGCAGGAATAGGACTGTTTACTCCTACGAGCAGTACTTC. The J gene is TRBJ2-7, the V gene TRBV2; TRBD2 might be the D (5 bases). Per the germline V gene, CDR1 is SNHLY and CDR2 is FYNNEI. The CDR3 runs 15 residues. Trimming left V 6 bases short and J 0 bases short, with 15 bases between.

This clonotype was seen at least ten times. In DNA form, the CDR3 reads TGCAGTGCTAGACCTGCGGGAGGGCCAGGATCTGAGCAGTTCTTC. This codes for CSARPAGGPGSEQFF. The V call is TRBV20-1, the J call TRBJ2-1; TRBD2 matches 9 bases. Germline V gene data show CDR1 as DFQATT and CDR2 as SNEGSKA (reference sequence). J lost 9 bases, V lost 2 bases, and 11 bases had no gene match. The CDR3 length is 15 residues.

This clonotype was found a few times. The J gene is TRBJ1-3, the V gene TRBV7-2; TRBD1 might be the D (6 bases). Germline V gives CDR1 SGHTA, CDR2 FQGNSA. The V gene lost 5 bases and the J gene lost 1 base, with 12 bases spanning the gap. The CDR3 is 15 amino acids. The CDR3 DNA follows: TGTGCCAGCAGCGATACAGGGTATTCTGGAAACACCATATATTTT. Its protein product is CASSDTGYSGNTIYF.

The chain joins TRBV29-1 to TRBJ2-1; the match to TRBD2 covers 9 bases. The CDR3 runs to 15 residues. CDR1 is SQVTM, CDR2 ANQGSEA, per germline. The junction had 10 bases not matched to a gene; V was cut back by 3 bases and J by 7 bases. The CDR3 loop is CSVEDVSGSGNEQFF. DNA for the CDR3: TGCAGCGTTGAGGATGTTAGCGGGAGTGGGAATGAGCAGTTCTTC.

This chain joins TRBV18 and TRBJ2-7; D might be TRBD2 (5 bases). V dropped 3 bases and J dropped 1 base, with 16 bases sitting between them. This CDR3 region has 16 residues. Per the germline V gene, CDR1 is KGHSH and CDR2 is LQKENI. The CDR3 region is CASSPYRPGGSYEQYF. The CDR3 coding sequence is TGTGCCAGCTCACCCTATCGGCCGGGCGGGTCCTACGAGCAGTACTTC. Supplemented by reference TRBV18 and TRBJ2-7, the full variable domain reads NAGVMQNPRHLVRRRGQEARLRCSPMKGHSHVYWYRQLPEEGLKFMVYLQKENIIDESGMPKERFSAEFPKEGPSILRIQQVVRGDSAAYFCASSPYRPGGSYEQYFGPGTRLTVT.

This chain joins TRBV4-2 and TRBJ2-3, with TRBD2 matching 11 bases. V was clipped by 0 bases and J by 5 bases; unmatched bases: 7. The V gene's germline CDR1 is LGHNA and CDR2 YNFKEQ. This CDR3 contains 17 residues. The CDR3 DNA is TGTGCCAGCAGCCAAGATCCTAGCGGGGGGACGGGAGATACGCAGTATTTT. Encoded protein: CASSQDPSGGTGDTQYF.

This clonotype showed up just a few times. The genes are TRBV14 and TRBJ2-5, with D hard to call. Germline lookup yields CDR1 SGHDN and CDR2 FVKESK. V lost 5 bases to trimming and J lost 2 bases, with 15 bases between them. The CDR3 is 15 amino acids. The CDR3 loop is CASSTKGTRQETQYF. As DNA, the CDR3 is TGTGCCAGCAGCACCAAGGGCACCCGACAAGAGACCCAGTACTTC.

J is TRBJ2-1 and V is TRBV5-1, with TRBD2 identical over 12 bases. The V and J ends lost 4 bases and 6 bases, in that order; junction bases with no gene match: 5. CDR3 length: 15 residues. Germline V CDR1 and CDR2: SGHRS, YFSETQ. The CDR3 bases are TGCGCCAGCAGCATACTAGCGGGAGGCATCAATGAGCAGTTCTTC. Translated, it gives CASSILAGGINEQFF.

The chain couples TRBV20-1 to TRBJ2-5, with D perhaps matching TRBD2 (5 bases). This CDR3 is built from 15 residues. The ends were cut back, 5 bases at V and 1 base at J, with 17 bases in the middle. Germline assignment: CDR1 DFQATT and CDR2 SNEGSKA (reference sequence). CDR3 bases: TGCAGTGCTGAAGCTAGCTCCGTCCCCCAAGAGACCCAGTACTTC. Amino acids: CSAEASSVPQETQYF.